The 20 T cell receptor beta chains listed next were all sequenced from one sample in a study of regulatory T cells in long-lasting Graves disease. Both iRepertoire HTBI primers and Arm-PCR of CDR3 regions were used to build the TCR beta libraries. TCRdb independently ran MiXCR on the multiplex PCR reads; one entry per CDR3 protein. The sample yields 550,000 to 600,000 distinct CDR3 sequences, 15% to 20% seen once. The time point is: newly diagnosed GD, antithyroid drugs for less than 3 months. After RNA was extracted from PBMCs, the TCR library was made from it. The same data also went into a second study, on T cells in Graves' hyperthyroidism and ophthalmopathy.

Specimen: peripheral blood mononuclear cells (PBMCs), collected at new diagnosis, from a patient treated with antithyroid drugs. All receptors derive from a man aged 18 to 35 with Graves disease.

This clonotype occurred many times. The gene calls are TRBV15 and TRBJ1-5, with a possible D match to TRBD1 (6 bases). Germline CDR1 and CDR2: LNHNV and YYDKDF (reference sequence). V lost 7 bases to trimming and J lost 0 bases, with 16 bases between them. This CDR3 has 16 residues. CDR3 sequence (DNA): TGTGCCACCACCTGGGACACACCAAATAGCAATCAGCCCCAGCATTTT. It yields the protein CATTWDTPNSNQPQHF.

The CDR3 DNA reads TGCAGTGCTCGGGACAGAGAAGAGACCCAGTACTTC. This encodes CSARDREETQYF. The rearrangement uses TRBV20-1 and TRBJ2-5; TRBD1 aligns across 7 bases. Germline V CDR1 and CDR2: DFQATT, SNEGSKA (reference sequence). The CDR3 spans 12 residues. J gave up 3 bases and V 5 bases, and 3 bases lay outside the gene matches.

The sample holds many counts of this clonotype. The gene calls are TRBV11-2 and TRBJ2-1, with a possible D match to TRBD2 (6 bases). Trimming cost V 2 bases and J 4 bases, with 12 bases left between them. Germline loops: CDR1 SGHAT, CDR2 FQNNGV. This CDR3 region has 15 residues. In nucleotides, the CDR3 is TGTGCCAGCAGCTTATGGGGACTGGCGTACAATGAGCAGTTCTTC. Encoded protein: CASSLWGLAYNEQFF.

The chain links TRBV19 to TRBJ1-2; the D gene is possibly TRBD1 (5 bases). Trimming took 5 bases from V and 2 from J, leaving 12 bases between them. Germline V gene data show CDR1 as LNHDA and CDR2 as SQIVND (reference sequence). There are 14 residues in the CDR3. The CDR3: CASSPSRGNYGYTF. The CDR3 nucleotides are TGTGCCAGTAGTCCCAGTCGGGGGAACTATGGCTACACCTTC.

This clonotype was counted at least ten times. This sequence joins TRBV27 and TRBJ2-2; 8 positions agree with TRBD2. J was trimmed by 8 bases and V by 5 bases; bases with no gene match: 10. Germline-derived CDR1 and CDR2 are MNHEY and SMNVEV (reference sequence). The CDR3 covers 15 residues. CDR3 coding DNA: TGTGCCAGCAGTAAGCTAGCGGGTCTTTTTGGGGAGCTGTTTTTT. Its translation: CASSKLAGLFGELFF.

This clonotype has at least ten counts. V gene TRBV5-1 combines with J gene TRBJ2-3, with TRBD1 matching 9 bases. Germline V gene sequence: CDR1 SGHRS, CDR2 YFSETQ. There are 13 residues in the CDR3. V shed 3 bases, J shed 6 bases, and the junction held 2 bases outside the gene matches. The CDR3 spells CASSSGTGDTQYF. In nucleotides, the CDR3 is TGCGCCAGCAGCTCTGGGACAGGGGATACGCAGTATTTT.

This clonotype was seen more than once but under ten times. The chain combines TRBV29-1 with TRBJ2-2; 11 bases match TRBD1. Trimming took 7 bases from V and 4 from J; bases not matched to a gene: 5. The germline V gene encodes CDR1 SQVTM and CDR2 ANQGSEA. The CDR3 has 14 residues. The CDR3 here is CSAGQGAITGELFF. The CDR3 DNA is TGCAGCGCCGGACAGGGGGCTATCACCGGGGAGCTGTTTTTT.

This clonotype was counted many times. This chain links TRBV30 with TRBJ2-1, with TRBD2 matching 12 bases. The CDR3 is 16 amino acids. V lost 4 bases, J lost 0 bases, and 4 bases stayed unmatched. CDR1 and CDR2 (germline): GTSNPN, SVGIG (reference sequence). The CDR3 loop reads CAWTLAGGGSYNEQFF. CDR3 sequence (DNA): TGTGCCTGGACCCTAGCGGGAGGGGGCTCCTACAATGAGCAGTTCTTC.

This clonotype was observed at least ten times. This chain links TRBV7-9 with TRBJ1-2; D unclear. Trimming shortened V by 2 bases and J by 2 bases, and 6 bases separated the two germline ends. The germline CDR1 and CDR2 sequences are SEHNR and FQNEAQ (reference sequence). This CDR3 contains 13 residues. This CDR3 is CASSLKLNYGYTF. In DNA, the CDR3 is TGTGCCAGCAGCTTAAAACTCAACTATGGCTACACCTTC. Together with reference TRBV7-9 and TRBJ1-2, the CDR3 gives the full variable domain: DTGVSQNPRHKITKRGQNVTFRCDPISEHNRLYWYRQTLGQGPEFLTYFQNEAQLEKSRLLSDRFSAERPKGSFSTLEIQRTEQGDSAMYLCASSLKLNYGYTFGSGTRLTVV.

This clonotype was seen only a few times. The rearrangement links TRBV11-2 to TRBJ2-7; 9 nucleotides line up with TRBD2. The CDR3 covers 14 residues. J lost 0 bases, V lost 6 bases, and 3 bases had no gene match. Looked up from germline, CDR1 is SGHAT and CDR2 is FQNNGV. The CDR3 sequence: CASRAGGRSYEQYF. The DNA for the CDR3 is TGTGCCAGCAGGGCGGGAGGGCGCTCCTACGAGCAGTACTTC.

In DNA form, the CDR3 reads TGCAGTGCTAGAGATCCAAGAGGCAGCCATGAGCAGTTCTTC. As protein: CSARDPRGSHEQFF. The chain links TRBV20-1 to TRBJ2-1; D not resolved. The CDR3 has 14 amino acids. Trimming stripped 0 bases from V and 8 bases from J, with 14 bases between. The germline gives CDR1 DFQATT, CDR2 SNEGSKA (reference sequence).

The chain recombines TRBV7-9 with TRBJ2-1; D assignment may be TRBD1 or TRBD2 (5 bases each). V lost 5 bases and J 1 base, leaving 15 bases between the germline ends. The CDR3 contains 16 residues. Looked up from germline, CDR1 is SEHNR and CDR2 is FQNEAQ (reference sequence). The CDR3 sequence: CASSPRDPKSYNEQFF. The DNA for the CDR3 is TGTGCCAGCAGCCCCCGGGACCCAAAGTCCTACAATGAGCAGTTCTTC. The variable domain in full, with the rest retrieved from reference TRBV7-9 and TRBJ2-1, is DTGVSQNPRHKITKRGQNVTFRCDPISEHNRLYWYRQTLGQGPEFLTYFQNEAQLEKSRLLSDRFSAERPKGSFSTLEIQRTEQGDSAMYLCASSPRDPKSYNEQFFGPGTRLTVL.

This clonotype was counted at least ten times. V gene TRBV18 combines with J gene TRBJ1-1, with D uncertain. Trimming stripped 3 bases from V and 1 base from J, with 9 bases between. Germline assignment: CDR1 KGHSH and CDR2 LQKENI. This CDR3 is built from 14 residues. The DNA for the CDR3 is TGTGCCAGCTCACCCATAGGCGGGAACACTGAAGCTTTCTTT. Its translation is CASSPIGGNTEAFF.

This clonotype was seen at least ten times. V is TRBV27 and J is TRBJ2-1; TRBD2 might be the D (5 bases). The CDR3 runs to 13 residues. V lost 7 bases and J lost 3, with 10 bases in between. Germline V gene data show CDR1 as MNHEY and CDR2 as SMNVEV (reference sequence). CDR3 region: CASKAEGYNEQFF. The DNA of the CDR3 is TGTGCCAGCAAAGCCGAGGGCTACAATGAGCAGTTCTTC.

This clonotype occurred once. A much larger clone sits a single nucleotide away, making a read error possible. The V gene is TRBV7-8, the J gene TRBJ2-7, with 8 bases fitting TRBD1. The CDR3 sequence is 14 residues long. Germline CDR1 reads SGHVS; CDR2 reads FQNEAQ. The CDR3 nucleotides read TGTGCCATCAGCCCGCAGCAGGGGGCCAACGAGCAGTACTTC. Translated: CAISPQQGANEQYF.

This chain connects TRBV20-1 to TRBJ2-1, with 9 bases identical to TRBD1. Unmatched junction bases numbered 13, after V lost 6 bases and J lost 4 bases. The germline CDR1 and CDR2 sequences are DFQATT and SNEGSKA (reference sequence). The CDR3 extends over 16 amino acids. Here the CDR3 reads CSAERGTGGAYNEQFF. CDR3 coding DNA: TGCAGTGCAGAAAGGGGAACAGGGGGCGCTTACAATGAGCAGTTCTTC.

The table lists this clonotype with many counts. V and J are TRBV12-3 or TRBV12-4 and TRBJ1-2; unclear D gene. This CDR3 contains 13 residues. V lost 3 bases, J lost 4 bases, and 9 bases lay in between. The CDR3 DNA reads TGTGCCAGCAGTTTGGGTCGGGCCTATGGCTACACCTTC. It specifies CASSLGRAYGYTF.

This clonotype showed up many times. The rearrangement uses TRBV20-1 and TRBJ1-5; a weak D match, TRBD1 (5 bases). The CDR3 contains 17 residues. CDR1 is DFQATT and CDR2 is SNEGSKA in the germline V gene (reference sequence). Trimming took 0 bases from V and 4 from J, leaving 19 bases between them. CDR3 sequence reads: CSARDRWGRRANQPQHF. In nucleotides, the CDR3 is TGCAGTGCTAGAGATCGGTGGGGGAGGCGGGCTAATCAGCCCCAGCATTTT.

In nucleotides, the CDR3 is TGCAGTACATACTCGGGGCGATGGGGCAATGAGCAGTTCTTC. Translation: CSTYSGRWGNEQFF. The V gene is TRBV20-1, the J gene TRBJ2-1; D possibly uses TRBD1 or TRBD2 (5 bases each). V was shortened by 8 bases and J by 6 bases, with 20 bases between the two germline ends. Germline CDR1 is DFQATT and CDR2 is SNEGSKA (reference sequence). The CDR3 has 14 amino acids.

CDR3 DNA sequence: TGTGCCAGCAGCGCCGGGACAGCTTACACCGGGGAGCTGTTTTTT. Encoded protein: CASSAGTAYTGELFF. The rearrangement links TRBV6-1 to TRBJ2-2, with 7 bases identical to TRBD1. Trimming cost V 6 bases and J 3 bases; bases outside gene matches: 7. Looked up from germline, CDR1 is MNHNS and CDR2 is SASEGT. The CDR3 has 15 residues.